This T cell receptor (beta chain) is from a study of blood T cell repertoires in COVID-19. Seattle cases were enrolled at active infection and followed longitudinally. With 3 bases clipped from V and 7 bases from J, the junction kept 7 bases outside the gene matches. Looked up from germline, CDR1 is SNHLY and CDR2 is FYNNEI. This CDR3 contains 14 residues. The authors' processing: Reference gene primer amplification in the assay estimated nucleated cell counts. Sequenced by immunoSEQ multiplex PCR; TCRdb stores in-frame clones only, minus some. That table is the source of V, J and clone size, and D and trimming were worked out from the DNA. The sample holds around 300,000 clones, around nine tenths seen once.

Sequencing input: peripheral blood. The TCR comes from a woman in her twenties or thirties with COVID-19, enrolled during active disease. The chain links TRBV2 to TRBJ2-5, with TRBD2 matching over 8 bases. DNA of the CDR3: TGTGCCAGCAGTGATGCCCTCGGGGGGGGGACCCAGTACTTC. Translation gives CASSDALGGGTQYF.